One TCR beta chain is described in this entry. Antigen specificity is unknown. This sample was taken from a study of OX40 agonist ivuxolimab in advanced cancers. Overall study context: Every 2 weeks, patients got intravenous ivuxolimab at one of six dose levels (0.01-10 mg/kg). Prior checkpoint blockade (anti-PD-1, anti-PD-L1 or anti-CTLA-4) was permitted; approximately 40% had it. Notes on the study in general: At doses 0.1 to 3.0 mg/kg, CD4+ and CD8+ clones expanded. Some of the lowest clonal expansion was seen in partial responders at 0.1-3.0 mg/kg.

Per germline, CDR1 MGHDK and CDR2 SYGVNS. The V and J ends lost 1 base and 0 bases respectively, with 5 bases between them. CDR3 length: 14 residues. The method was immunoSEQ multiplex PCR; TCRdb's version includes in-frame clones alone and lacks a portion of them. The sample holds fewer than 100,000 clones, about 84% seen once. The rearrangement uses TRBV25-1 and TRBJ2-3; D is undetermined. The TCR comes from an adult with an advanced solid tumor such as melanoma, head and neck, liver or kidney cancer. The material was CD4+ or CD8+ T cells sorted from blood, obtained in a trial of the OX40 agonist ivuxolimab. The CDR3 region has the DNA TGTGCCAGCAGTGAATCCACTAGCACAGATACGCAGTATTTT. It is translated as CASSESTSTDTQYF.